This TCR beta chain was documented in a study of T cell responses to AZD1222 COVID-19 vaccine. Profiled with immunoSEQ multiplex PCR; TCRdb holds only in-frame clones, not every one. The sample shows fewer than 110,000 clones, over 75% of them seen only once. CDR1 and CDR2 (germline): MNHEY, SVGAGI. V was trimmed by 0 bases and J by 7 bases, leaving 12 bases between them. CDR3 size: 14 residues. Details on this clone: Its antigen is undetermined.

Study-wide points: Repertoire samples came only from after the peak T cell response. Per reports, nearly half of all spike-specific TCRs target regions that are unmutated in variants. Among the donors, most were white British and more were female, and clonal diversity was possibly underestimated. When two AZD1222 doses had been given, Spike-specific TCR breadth and depth rose.

This sequence was found in an adult in good health. The sequenced sample was peripheral blood, obtained on day 0 of AZD1222 vaccination. This chain links TRBV6-5 with TRBJ1-1, with a weak D call TRBD1 (5 bases). CDR3 sequence reads: CASSYSRGPREAFF. The CDR3 DNA sequence: TGTGCCAGCAGTTACTCTAGGGGACCGCGTGAAGCTTTCTTT.